The 18 T cell receptor beta chains given below trace back to one sample, sequenced in a study of OX40 agonist ivuxolimab in advanced cancers. Only in-frame clones appear in the TCRdb table, and some are missing; sequencing was by immunoSEQ multiplex PCR. This sample yields approximately 27,000 clones, of which 75% to 85% are seen a single time; over 12% belongs to the top ten. The sequencing used CD4+ or CD8+ T cells sorted from blood, collected in a trial of the OX40 agonist ivuxolimab. The receptors stem from an adult with an advanced solid tumor such as melanoma, head and neck, liver or kidney cancer.

The chain links TRBV29-1 to TRBJ2-7; 14 bases match TRBD2. There are 14 residues in the CDR3. With V trimmed by 5 bases and J by 2 bases, 2 bases remained unmatched. Germline lookup yields CDR1 SQVTM and CDR2 ANQGSEA. In nucleotides, the CDR3 is TGCAGCGTTCGGACTAGCGGGGGGCCCTACGAGCAGTACTTC. Amino acid sequence: CSVRTSGGPYEQYF.

This clone has a handful of counts. V is TRBV6-1 and J is TRBJ1-2, with D perhaps TRBD1 (5 bases). Per germline, CDR1 MNHNS and CDR2 SASEGT. The CDR3 contains 14 residues. V was trimmed by 2 bases and J by 3 bases, leaving 10 bases between them. The DNA for the CDR3 is TGTGCCAGCAGTGAAACCTGGGACGACTATGGCTACACCTTC. This encodes CASSETWDDYGYTF.

Only a few counts were recorded for this clone. The rearrangement uses TRBV19 and TRBJ1-2, with D uncertain. V was cut by 3 bases and J by 10 bases, with 12 bases left in between. The germline CDR1 and CDR2 sequences are LNHDA and SQIVND (reference sequence). The CDR3 covers 12 residues. CDR3 DNA: TGTGCCAGTAGTATGCAGCCTTACGACTACACCTTC. It specifies CASSMQPYDYTF.

The genes are TRBV9 and TRBJ1-3; D unclear. Germline CDR1 and CDR2: SGDLS and YYNGEE. The CDR3 sequence is 15 residues long. Trimming took off 0 bases at V and 4 bases at J, with 11 bases between the two ends. The CDR3 loop reads CASSVAQLGGNTIYF. For the CDR3, the DNA is TGTGCCAGCAGCGTAGCACAGTTGGGGGGAAACACCATATATTTT.

As regards this clone: Other DNA sequences of this sample code for an identical CDR3. This sequence joins TRBV6-1 and TRBJ2-5; D is possibly TRBD1 (5 bases). Germline-derived CDR1 and CDR2 are MNHNS and SASEGT. V lost 4 bases to trimming and J lost 5 bases, with 11 bases between them. The CDR3 spans 13 residues. CDR3 in DNA: TGTGCCAGCAGTGTCATAAAGGGGGAGACCCAGTACTTC. Amino acids: CASSVIKGETQYF.

CDR3 bases: TGTGCCAGCATAGGACAGATGGACTATGGCTACACCTTC. Amino acids: CASIGQMDYGYTF. This chain joins TRBV2 and TRBJ1-2; TRBD1 might be the D (6 bases). Germline CDR1 reads SNHLY; CDR2 reads FYNNEI. Trimming stripped 7 bases from V and 3 bases from J, with 12 bases between. This CDR3 region has 13 residues. Drawing the rest from reference TRBV2 and TRBJ1-2, the complete variable domain is EPEVTQTPSHQVTQMGQEVILRCVPISNHLYFYWYRQILGQKVEFLVSFYNNEISEKSEIFDDQFSVERPDGSNFTLKIRSTKLEDSAMYFCASIGQMDYGYTFGSGTRLTVV.

The chain couples TRBV14 to TRBJ2-7, with D maybe TRBD1 (5 bases). The CDR3 is 13 residues long. From germline, CDR1 is SGHDN and CDR2 FVKESK. V was pared by 4 bases and J by 0 bases, with 7 bases between. CDR3 region: CASSRRGSYEQYF. CDR3 DNA sequence: TGTGCCAGCAGCCGAAGGGGCTCCTACGAGCAGTACTTC.

This clone was picked up a small number of times. J is TRBJ2-3 and V is TRBV7-6; no reliable D call. Per the germline V gene, CDR1 is SGHVS and CDR2 is FNYEAQ. The V and J ends lost 1 base and 4 bases respectively, with 9 bases between them. CDR3 size: 14 residues. The CDR3 DNA is TGTGCCAGCAGCTTAGGGTTAGGCTCAGATACGCAGTATTTT. This codes for CASSLGLGSDTQYF.

This clone showed up just a few times. V is TRBV11-2 and J is TRBJ1-2, with D unclear. Germline CDR1 is SGHAT and CDR2 is FQNNGV. V was pared by 2 bases and J by 3 bases, with 4 bases between. The CDR3 is 12 residues long. CDR3 residues: CASSLTHYGYTF. Here the CDR3 DNA reads TGTGCCAGCAGCTTAACGCACTATGGCTACACCTTC.

CDR3 sequence reads: CASSLAGQGYTGELFF. Written as DNA, the CDR3 is TGTGCCAGCAGCTTAGCGGGACAGGGGTACACCGGGGAGCTGTTTTTT. The chain employs TRBV7-7 and TRBJ2-2, with TRBD1 matching 10 bases. The germline V gene encodes CDR1 SSHAT and CDR2 FNYEAQ (reference sequence). The ends lost 0 bases at V and 3 bases at J; junction bases unmatched: 1. The length of the CDR3 is 16 residues.

This chain links TRBV10-2 with TRBJ2-7; 7 bases fit TRBD1. The junction had 8 bases not matched to a gene; V was cut back by 8 bases and J by 4 bases. The CDR3 is 13 residues long. CDR1 WSHSY and CDR2 SAAADI come from the germline V gene. CDR3: CASGETGAYEQYF. In nucleotides, the CDR3 is TGCGCCAGCGGAGAAACAGGGGCTTACGAGCAGTACTTC.

This chain uses TRBV5-1 with TRBJ1-3; D unresolved. CDR1 is SGHRS and CDR2 is YFSETQ in the germline V gene. The CDR3 sequence is 13 residues long. V was cut by 0 bases and J by 4 bases, with 5 bases left in between. The CDR3 nucleotides are TGCGCCAGCAGCTTGGGCAGGGGAAACACCATATATTTT. Protein sequence: CASSLGRGNTIYF.

The chain recombines TRBV4-2 with TRBJ2-5; D gene uncertain. Trimming left V 0 bases short and J 7 bases short, with 9 bases between. The CDR3 is made up of 13 amino acids. The V gene's germline CDR1 is LGHNA and CDR2 YNFKEQ. The CDR3 bases are TGTGCCAGCAGCCAAGAGGGGTTGGGGACCCAGTACTTC. Its translation is CASSQEGLGTQYF.

The gene calls are TRBV5-1 and TRBJ2-5, with D perhaps matching TRBD1 (5 bases). CDR1 and CDR2 (germline): SGHRS, YFSETQ. V was clipped by 7 bases and J by 3 bases, with 16 bases between them. CDR3 length equals 14 residues. CDR3 sequence (DNA): TGCGCCAGCGCCAACAGGAACACTGAAGAGACCCAGTACTTC. Translation gives CASANRNTEETQYF.

This chain connects TRBV28 to TRBJ2-5; possibly TRBD1 for D (6 bases). The V end lost 3 bases, the J end lost 5 bases, and 13 bases lay between the germline ends. Germline CDR1 reads MDHEN; CDR2 reads SYDVKM. The CDR3 contains 14 residues. The chain's CDR3 is CASSFAGVGETQYF. The CDR3 DNA follows: TGTGCCAGCAGTTTTGCAGGGGTAGGGGAGACCCAGTACTTC. Together with reference TRBV28 and TRBJ2-5, the CDR3 gives the full variable domain: DVKVTQSSRYLVKRTGEKVFLECVQDMDHENMFWYRQDPGLGLRLIYFSYDVKMKEKGDIPEGYSVSREKKERFSLILESASTNQTSMYLCASSFAGVGETQYFGPGTRLLVL.

The chain carries TRBV10-3 and TRBJ2-1; 8 nucleotides match TRBD2. Germline V gives CDR1 ENHRY, CDR2 SYGVKD. The CDR3 is 12 residues long. V dropped 6 bases and J dropped 9; count of bases not matched to a gene: 4. The CDR3 DNA sequence: TGTGCCATCAGCCGCGGGGGGTCTGAGCAGTTCTTC. Its protein is CAISRGGSEQFF.

This chain uses TRBV5-1 with TRBJ1-6; D may be TRBD1 (6 bases). The CDR3 loop spans 14 amino acids. CDR1 is SGHRS and CDR2 is YFSETQ in the germline V gene. V dropped 6 bases and J dropped 7 bases, with 14 bases sitting between them. CDR3 amino acids: CASTSGGVNSPLHF. CDR3 nucleotide sequence: TGCGCCAGCACCTCGGGGGGCGTGAATTCACCCCTCCACTTT.

This chain links TRBV7-2 with TRBJ2-7; no clear D. V was pared by 5 bases and J by 7 bases, with 21 bases between. Looked up from germline, CDR1 is SGHTA and CDR2 is FQGNSA. This CDR3 spans 15 amino acids. In nucleotides, the CDR3 is TGTGCCAGCAGCCCATCCGCGTCCGGGCTTGGGGAGCAGTACTTC. It specifies CASSPSASGLGEQYF.